This T cell receptor (beta chain) was obtained from a study of beta chain features in type 1 diabetes. Study-level findings and limits: Naive, central memory and regulatory TCRB repertoires appeared more similar among patients than healthy donors. Any role of HLA type in TCRB rearrangement remained unresolved here.

Purity of each sorted population was above 95%. The entirety of the isolated RNA underwent reverse transcription, so expressed TCRB transcripts were sequenced. Assay used: immunoSEQ multiplex PCR; TCRdb lists only in-frame clones, some missing. This table has 350,000 to 450,000 clones, more than 13% appearing once. Trimming removed 2 bases from V and 8 bases from J, with 9 bases in between. Germline CDR1 GTSNPN, CDR2 SVGIG (reference sequence). The length of the CDR3 is 12 residues. Points on this clone: The antigen is not known.

The sample consisted of naive CD4+ T cells from blood. This sequence joins TRBV30 and TRBJ1-4, with D possibly being TRBD1 (5 bases). This sequence originates from a woman aged 18-29 years in good health. The CDR3 DNA reads as TGTGCCTGGAGTCCCTGGGGCGAAAAACTGTTTTTT. This codes for CAWSPWGEKLFF.